This TCR beta chain was captured by sequencing in a study of identical twins. Every one of the donors was a healthy Caucasian. Study-wide points: Abundant beta clonotypes from cord blood bore fewer insertions; memory repertoires lacked this pattern. Excess sharing by twins proved weaker in beta out-of-frame sequences.

The germline gives CDR1 DFQATT, CDR2 SNEGSKA (reference sequence). V was cut by 4 bases and J by 4 bases, with 14 bases left in between. This CDR3 has 13 residues. In TCRdb, the 5' RACE reads were re-called with MiXCR into one record per CDR3 protein. The data contain 420,000 or so distinct CDR3 sequences, around a sixth of them singletons. This clonotype was counted ten times or more. Antigen specificity is unknown. The sample was naive T cells sorted from blood. The sequence was obtained from a man aged 45 to 65 in good health. The gene calls are TRBV20-1 and TRBJ2-7; perhaps TRBD2 as D (7 bases). The CDR3 sequence is CSATSGGGYEQYF. Here the CDR3 DNA reads TGCAGTGCTACTAGCGGAGGGGGGTACGAGCAGTACTTC.